Listed below are T cell receptor beta chains from one sample, sequenced in a study of OX40 agonist ivuxolimab in advanced cancers. The method was immunoSEQ multiplex PCR; TCRdb's version includes in-frame clones alone and lacks a portion of them. Of 74,000 or so clones listed, roughly 90% are singletons. This specimen was CD4+ or CD8+ T cells sorted from blood, taken in a trial of the OX40 agonist ivuxolimab. The receptors derive from an adult with an advanced solid tumor such as melanoma, head and neck, liver or kidney cancer. CDR3s include the opening cysteine and the closing phenylalanine or tryptophan. A D gene is named only where the DNA matches it firmly. Clone size, where shown, is once, few, many, or a class for clones that have expanded.

>TRBJ2-2|NA|NA|TRBV6-6
TGTGCCAGCACTCGGACAGACGCTACTGGGGAGCTGTTTTTT
CASTRTDATGELFF
>TRBJ2-7|NA|NA|TRBV20-1
TGCAGTCCTAGGGAAGCCTACGAGCAGTACTTC
CSPREAYEQYF
>TRBJ2-5|NA|NA|TRBV5-1
TGCGCCAGCAGCTTGTCACCGACCGAAGAGACCCAGTACTTC
CASSLSPTEETQYF
>TRBJ2-7|TRBD1|NA|TRBV6-5
TGTGCCAGCAGTTATGCGACAGGGACCTACGAGCAGTACTTC
CASSYATGTYEQYF
>TRBJ1-4|NA|NA|TRBV7-6
TGTGCCAGCAGCCCTACGACAGCCGGGAATGAAAAACTGTTTTTT
CASSPTTAGNEKLFF
>TRBJ2-2|NA|once|TRBV29-1
TGCAGCGCCCGGGTGGGTCCCGGGGAGCTGTTTTTT
CSARVGPGELFF
>TRBJ2-3|TRBD1|NA|TRBV7-8
TGTGCCAGCAGCTACCCCGATCGACAGGGAGGCACAGATACGCAGTATTTT
CASSYPDRQGGTDTQYF
>TRBJ2-7|NA|NA|TRBV5-1
TGCGCCAGCAGCTTGCCCGACCCCCCGGGGGAGCAGTACTTC
CASSLPDPPGEQYF
>TRBJ1-2|NA|once|TRBV19
TGTGCCAGTAGTACCCCGCTAACTAACTATGGCTACACCTTC
CASSTPLTNYGYTF
>TRBJ1-3|NA|NA|TRBV5-1
TGCGCCAGCAGCTTGGCCGGGACCGGTTCTCGTACTGGAAACACCATATATTTT
CASSLAGTGSRTGNTIYF
>TRBJ2-1|TRBD2|NA|TRBV28
TGTGCCAGCACCGGGGGGTGGGGCAATGAGCAGTTCTTC
CASTGGWGNEQFF
>TRBJ1-6|NA|NA|TRBV5-1
TGCGCCAGCAGCTTGGGGGGGGACTCACCCCTCCACTTT
CASSLGGDSPLHF
>TRBJ1-2|NA|once|TRBV15
TGTGCCACCAGCAGAGATGGCATCAACTATGGCTACACCTTC
CATSRDGINYGYTF
>TRBJ2-7|TRBD2|NA|TRBV6-5
TGTGCCAGCAGTTACCTAACGGGGGGGACCGAGCAGTACTTC
CASSYLTGGTEQYF
>TRBJ2-7|NA|NA|TRBV5-1
TGCGCCAGCAGCTTATCCGGACAGCTCTCCTACGAGCAGTACTTC
CASSLSGQLSYEQYF
>TRBJ1-6|NA|NA|TRBV4-1
TGCGCCAGCAGAGGGAGGAATTCACCCCTCCACTTT
CASRGRNSPLHF
>TRBJ1-1|NA|few|TRBV28
TGTGCCAGCTTATCCCTACTAGGGCAGAACACTGAAGCTTTCTTT
CASLSLLGQNTEAFF
>TRBJ2-5|TRBD2|NA|TRBV20-1
TGCAGTGCAAGACTAGCAGAGACCCAGTACTTC
CSARLAETQYF
>TRBJ2-3|TRBD2|NA|TRBV7-3
TGTGCCAGCAGCCCCAGCGGGAGTAGAGATACGCAGTATTTT
CASSPSGSRDTQYF
>TRBJ2-3|NA|NA|TRBV13
TGTGCCAGCAGCTTAAAGGTGCCCGCCTTTTCAGATACGCAGTATTTT
CASSLKVPAFSDTQYF
>TRBJ1-2|TRBD1|NA|TRBV28
TGTGCCAGCAGAAGGACAGGGAACTATGGCTACACCTTC
CASRRTGNYGYTF
>TRBJ2-7|NA|NA|TRBV18
TGTGCCAGCTCACCAGGAGCTTACGAGCAGTACTTC
CASSPGAYEQYF
>TRBJ2-5|NA|NA|TRBV7-3
TGTGCCAGCAGCTTAAACTACGCAGAGACCCAGTACTTC
CASSLNYAETQYF
>TRBJ2-7|NA|NA|TRBV6-5
TGTGCCAGCAGTTACGAACAGGGAAACGAGCAGTACTTC
CASSYEQGNEQYF
>TRBJ2-1|TRBD1|NA|TRBV4-1
TGCGCCAGCAGCCCGCCGGACAGGGGAGACAATGAGCAGTTCTTC
CASSPPDRGDNEQFF
>TRBJ2-2|NA|NA|TRBV7-2
TGTGCCAGCAGCCCCCCCGGGGGGCGCACCGGGGAGCTGTTTTTT
CASSPPGGRTGELFF
>TRBJ2-5|TRBD1|NA|TRBV2
TGTGCCAGCAGTGAAGCGCTTCAGGGGACAGGGGCAGAGGCCCAGTACTTC
CASSEALQGTGAEAQYF
>TRBJ2-5|TRBD2|NA|TRBV4-1
TGCGCCAGCAGCCAAACGGTATGGGGAGGGGAGACCCAGTACTTC
CASSQTVWGGETQYF
>TRBJ2-5|NA|NA|TRBV20-1
TGCAGTGCTAAGGGGCAGACCCAGTACTTC
CSAKGQTQYF
>TRBJ2-5|NA|NA|TRBV5-1
TGCGCCAGCAGCATATTACAAGAGACCCAGTACTTC
CASSILQETQYF
>TRBJ2-7|NA|NA|TRBV28
TGTGCCAGCAGTATATTGGCGGTGGCCTACGAGCAGTACTTC
CASSILAVAYEQYF
>TRBJ2-1|TRBD2|NA|TRBV9
TGTGCCAGCAGCGTAGGCCAGCGGGAGTCTGAGCAGTTCTTC
CASSVGQRESEQFF
>TRBJ1-1|NA|NA|TRBV10-3
TGTGCCATCAGTGAGGAAACAGGGCAAACTGAAGCTTTCTTT
CAISEETGQTEAFF
>TRBJ2-7|TRBD1|few|TRBV9
TGTGCCAGCAGCGTCAACGGACAGGGGGAAGACGAGCAGTACTTC
CASSVNGQGEDEQYF
>TRBJ2-5|NA|NA|TRBV5-1
TGCGCCAGCAGTTTTTCCGGACAGCCCTCAAAAGAGACCCAGTACTTC
CASSFSGQPSKETQYF
>TRBJ2-1|TRBD2|NA|TRBV9
TGTGCCAGCAGCGTAGGCCCTAGCGGGAGGGCCGAGTATGAGCAGTTCTTC
CASSVGPSGRAEYEQFF
>TRBJ1-2|NA|once|TRBV19
TGTGCCAGTAGTACAAAATCCGGGACGGAATATGGCTACACCTTC
CASSTKSGTEYGYTF
>TRBJ2-7|NA|NA|TRBV28
TGTGCCAGCCTGACAGGATCCTACGAGCAGTACTTC
CASLTGSYEQYF
>TRBJ2-2|NA|NA|TRBV28
TGTGCCAGCAGAGGCAGCCCGAACACCGGGGAGCTGTTTTTT
CASRGSPNTGELFF
>TRBJ2-3|NA|NA|TRBV6-5
TGTGCCAGCAGTCCGGGACTCCGCACAGATACGCAGTATTTT
CASSPGLRTDTQYF
>TRBJ2-1|NA|NA|TRBV6-1
TGTGCCAGCGGGAGACTTCTAACCCTTGAGCAGTTCTTC
CASGRLLTLEQFF
>TRBJ2-3|NA|once|TRBV9
TGTGCCAGCAGCCCCCGGGTTCTCACAGATACGCAGTATTTT
CASSPRVLTDTQYF
>TRBJ2-7|NA|NA|TRBV5-1
TGCGCCAGCAGGGAGGTGACAAACGACTACGAGCAGTACTTC
CASREVTNDYEQYF
>TRBJ1-3|NA|NA|TRBV15
TGTGCCACCAGCAGAGTAGCAGACTCTGGAAACACCATATATTTT
CATSRVADSGNTIYF
>TRBJ1-1|NA|NA|TRBV2
TGTGCCAGCAGAGATCCTATTGGAGCTTTCTTT
CASRDPIGAFF
>TRBJ1-1|NA|NA|TRBV5-1
TGCGCCAGCAGCTTGGATCCGGGGAACACTGAAGCTTTCTTT
CASSLDPGNTEAFF
>TRBJ2-1|NA|NA|TRBV18
TGTGCCAGCTCACGGGACCAAGACAATGAGCAGTTCTTC
CASSRDQDNEQFF
>TRBJ2-7|NA|once|TRBV28
TGTGCCAGCAGTTTAAGGACCCCCAAAAAGTACTTC
CASSLRTPKKYF
>TRBJ2-1|NA|NA|TRBV5-1
TGCGCCAGCAGCTTGGGGGGTCCCTACAATGAGCAGTTCTTC
CASSLGGPYNEQFF
>TRBJ2-7|NA|NA|TRBV7-9
TGTGCCAGCAGCTTACGGCAGAGCTCCTACGAGCAGTACTTC
CASSLRQSSYEQYF
>TRBJ1-1|NA|NA|TRBV6-6
TGTGCCAGCAGTTACTCCGAGGGGAAGACTGAAGCTTTCTTT
CASSYSEGKTEAFF
>TRBJ2-2|NA|NA|TRBV7-2
TGTGCCAGCAGCTTAGTTCCGGGTACGGACACCGGGGAGCTGTTTTTT
CASSLVPGTDTGELFF
>TRBJ2-6|NA|NA|TRBV19
TGTGCCAGTAGTAACCAGGCCCTCTCTGGGGCCAACGTCCTGACTTTC
CASSNQALSGANVLTF
>TRBJ1-3|NA|NA|TRBV28
TGTGCCAGCAGTTTATGGCAAGGAAACACCATATATTTT
CASSLWQGNTIYF
>TRBJ2-6|NA|NA|TRBV6-1
TGTGCCAGCAGTGAAGTAGGGCAGCGCTCTGGGGCCAACGTCCTGACTTTC
CASSEVGQRSGANVLTF
>TRBJ2-7|NA|once|TRBV4-1
TGCGCCAGCAGTCGTACAGGACTAGGGGGTCGGGAGCAGTACTTC
CASSRTGLGGREQYF
>TRBJ2-1|NA|once|TRBV5-6
TGTGCCAGCAGCGTTGACGGAACCGGGACGGCGGGGTTCTACAATGAGCAGTTCTTC
CASSVDGTGTAGFYNEQFF
>TRBJ2-1|NA|NA|TRBV11-2
TGTGCCAGCAGCTCTGGACTGAGCTCCTACAATGAGCAGTTCTTC
CASSSGLSSYNEQFF
>TRBJ2-1|TRBD2|NA|TRBV6-6
TGTGCCACGATGGGGACTAGTGCTAAATACAATGAGCAGTTCTTC
CATMGTSAKYNEQFF